Listed below are T cell receptor beta chains from one sample, sequenced in a study of T cell responses to AZD1222 COVID-19 vaccine. Only in-frame clones appear in the TCRdb table, and some are missing; sequencing was by immunoSEQ multiplex PCR. Among 75,000 to 90,000 clones, approximately 85% were seen once, and the ten largest hold about 9.5%. Here the sequenced sample was peripheral blood, taken on day 0 of AZD1222 vaccination. These receptor sequences come from an adult in good health. Each CDR3 is given with its conserved first and last residue. The order of the fields is J gene, V gene, clone size, D gene, CDR3 protein, CDR3 DNA. D genes are given only for firm matches. Size tells how often a clone was seen (once, few, many) or the class of an expanded clone, and some rows leave it out.

>TRBJ2-5|TRBV12-3/TRBV12-4|.|.
CASRVTGIETQYF
TGTGCCAGCAGGGTTACAGGGATAGAGACCCAGTACTTC
>TRBJ1-4|TRBV5-1|.|.
CASSQGVGPEKLFF
TGCGCCAGCAGCCAGGGAGTAGGGCCTGAAAAACTGTTTTTT
>TRBJ1-5|TRBV18|.|.
CASSPAGNQPQHF
TGTGCCAGCTCACCCGCAGGCAATCAGCCCCAGCATTTT
>TRBJ1-5|TRBV28|.|TRBD1
CASSLRQGGNQPQHF
TGTGCCAGCAGCCTAAGACAGGGGGGGAATCAGCCCCAGCATTTT
>TRBJ2-5|TRBV10-3|.|.
CAISEMAAAETQYF
TGTGCCATCAGTGAGATGGCCGCAGCGGAGACCCAGTACTTC
>TRBJ1-5|TRBV5-5|.|.
CASSLSGVNNQPQHF
TGTGCCAGCAGCTTGTCAGGGGTTAACAATCAGCCCCAGCATTTT
>TRBJ2-7|TRBV12-5|.|.
CASGLGGTYEQYF
TGTGCTAGTGGTCTAGGGGGTACCTACGAGCAGTACTTC
>TRBJ2-2|TRBV5-5|.|.
CASSRPGRATGELFF
TGTGCCAGCAGTCGTCCGGGACGGGCCACCGGGGAGCTGTTTTTT
>TRBJ2-1|TRBV4-1|.|.
CASSHSDSSYNEQFF
TGCGCCAGCAGCCATTCAGACAGCTCCTACAATGAGCAGTTCTTC
>TRBJ2-5|TRBV5-8|.|.
CASSFIASETQYF
TGTGCCAGCAGCTTTATAGCATCAGAGACCCAGTACTTC
>TRBJ2-7|TRBV19|.|TRBD1
CASSIDRGNSYEQYF
TGTGCCAGTAGTATAGACAGGGGGAACTCCTACGAGCAGTACTTC
>TRBJ1-5|TRBV10-2|.|.
CASRETEDQPQHF
TGCGCCAGCAGGGAGACAGAAGATCAGCCCCAGCATTTT
>TRBJ2-7|TRBV28|.|.
CASSPHALAFYEQYF
TGTGCCAGCAGCCCGCATGCTTTAGCTTTCTACGAGCAGTACTTC
>TRBJ2-1|TRBV2|.|.
CASSEVVSYNEQFF
TGTGCCAGCAGTGAAGTAGTTTCCTACAATGAGCAGTTCTTC
>TRBJ1-5|TRBV11-2|.|.
CASSLTGDSNQPQHF
TGTGCCAGCAGCTTAACGGGGGATAGCAATCAGCCCCAGCATTTT
>TRBJ1-1|TRBV6-1|.|.
CASSDPGLSPGGGAFF
TGTGCCAGCAGTGATCCGGGGTTGTCTCCAGGAGGTGGTGCTTTCTTT
>TRBJ2-7|TRBV13|.|.
CASSRTGFRYEQYF
TGTGCCAGCAGCCGGACGGGATTCCGCTACGAGCAGTACTTC
>TRBJ2-7|TRBV7-8|.|.
CASSLAPSALYEQYF
TGTGCCAGCAGCTTAGCCCCATCCGCCCTCTACGAGCAGTACTTC
>TRBJ2-5|TRBV12-5|.|.
CASGLGGTQETQYF
TGTGCTAGTGGTTTGGGGGGAACCCAAGAGACCCAGTACTTC
>TRBJ1-1|TRBV13|.|TRBD1
CASSAVPDRAWNTEAFF
TGTGCCAGCAGCGCCGTCCCGGACAGGGCATGGAACACTGAAGCTTTCTTT
>TRBJ2-7|TRBV19|.|TRBD2
CASSIRIAGYEQYF
TGTGCCAGTAGTATAAGAATAGCGGGCTACGAGCAGTACTTC
>TRBJ1-5|TRBV6-5|.|.
CASSYSGTPNQPQHF
TGTGCCAGCAGTTACTCCGGGACACCCAATCAGCCCCAGCATTTT
>TRBJ2-1|TRBV5-1|.|TRBD1
CASSYDRASYNEQFF
TGCGCCAGCAGTTACGACAGGGCCAGCTACAATGAGCAGTTCTTC
>TRBJ1-5|TRBV24-1|.|.
CATSDLHKGRPWCPRGASNQPQHF
TGTGCCACCAGTGATTTGCACAAGGGTCGTCCGTGGTGTCCTCGGGGGGCTAGCAATCAGCCCCAGCATTTT
>TRBJ2-3|TRBV10-3|.|.
CAISEGRETDTQYF
TGTGCCATCAGTGAAGGCAGGGAGACAGATACGCAGTATTTT
>TRBJ1-1|TRBV10-3|.|.
CAISEGRRATEAFF
TGTGCCATCAGTGAAGGTCGGCGGGCCACTGAAGCTTTCTTT
>TRBJ1-1|TRBV7-2|.|TRBD1
CASSLGPDRGSFF
TGTGCCAGCAGCTTAGGCCCCGACAGGGGGTCTTTCTTT
>TRBJ2-7|TRBV28|few|.
CASSFPRVRVEVYEQYF
TGTGCCAGCAGTTTCCCCCGGGTAAGGGTTGAAGTCTACGAGCAGTACTTC
>TRBJ1-1|TRBV29-1|.|.
CSVQLLMNTEAFF
TGCAGCGTCCAGTTGCTCATGAACACTGAAGCTTTCTTT
>TRBJ2-1|TRBV30|once|.
CAWSVQGARYNEQFF
TGTGCCTGGAGTGTACAAGGGGCGAGGTACAATGAGCAGTTCTTC
>TRBJ2-1|TRBV18|.|.
CASSPSGGSYNEQFF
TGTGCCAGCTCACCAAGCGGCGGCTCCTACAATGAGCAGTTCTTC
>TRBJ2-7|TRBV5-1|few|TRBD1
CASSSGTGGEQYF
TGCGCCAGCAGCTCCGGGACAGGGGGCGAGCAGTACTTC
>TRBJ1-6|TRBV7-3|.|TRBD1
CASSLGQTNNSPLHF
TGTGCCAGCAGCCTGGGACAGACGAATAATTCACCCCTCCACTTT